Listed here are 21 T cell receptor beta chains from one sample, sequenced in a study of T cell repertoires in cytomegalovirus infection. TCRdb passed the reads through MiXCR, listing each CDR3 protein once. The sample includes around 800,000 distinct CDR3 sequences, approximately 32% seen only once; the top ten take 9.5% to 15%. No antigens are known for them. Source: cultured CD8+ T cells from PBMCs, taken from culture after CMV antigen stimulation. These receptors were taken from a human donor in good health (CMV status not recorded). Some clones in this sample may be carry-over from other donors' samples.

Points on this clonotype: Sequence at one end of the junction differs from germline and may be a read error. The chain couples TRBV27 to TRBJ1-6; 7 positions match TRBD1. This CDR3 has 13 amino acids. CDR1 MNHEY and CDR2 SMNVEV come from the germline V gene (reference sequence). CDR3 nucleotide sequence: TGTGCCAACAGTCCCGGGACAGCCGGTAACCTCCACTTT. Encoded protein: CANSPGTAGNLHF.

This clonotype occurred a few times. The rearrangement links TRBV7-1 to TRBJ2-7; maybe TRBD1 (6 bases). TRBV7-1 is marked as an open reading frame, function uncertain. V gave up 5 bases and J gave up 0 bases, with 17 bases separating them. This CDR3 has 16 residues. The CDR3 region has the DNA TGTGCCAGCAGCGAGAACAGGGTAACCATCTCCTACGAGCAGTACTTC. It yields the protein CASSENRVTISYEQYF.

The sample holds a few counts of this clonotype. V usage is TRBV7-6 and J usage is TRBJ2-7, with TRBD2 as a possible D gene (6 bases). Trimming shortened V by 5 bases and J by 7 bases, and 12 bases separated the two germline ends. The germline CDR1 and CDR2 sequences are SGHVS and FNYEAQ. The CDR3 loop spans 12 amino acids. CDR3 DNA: TGTGCCAGCAGCCATACGGAGGGAGAGCAGTACGTC. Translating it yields CASSHTEGEQYV.

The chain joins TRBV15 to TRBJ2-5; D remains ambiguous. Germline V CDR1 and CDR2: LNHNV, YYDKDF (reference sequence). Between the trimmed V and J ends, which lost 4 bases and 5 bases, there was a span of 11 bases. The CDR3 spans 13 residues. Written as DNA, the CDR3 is TGTGCCACCAGCATTGGGGTAGGGGAGACCCAGTACTTC. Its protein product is CATSIGVGETQYF.

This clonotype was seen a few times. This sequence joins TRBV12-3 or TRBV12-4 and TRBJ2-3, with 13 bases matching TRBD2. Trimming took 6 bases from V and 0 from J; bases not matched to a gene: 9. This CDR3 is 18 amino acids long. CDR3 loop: CASRETSGGRTSTDTQYF. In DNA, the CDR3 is TGTGCCAGCAGGGAGACTAGCGGGGGGCGAACAAGCACAGATACGCAGTATTTT.

The CDR3 bases are TGTGCCAGCAGAGGGACCGCATCTTACGAGCAGTACGTC. Translated, it gives CASRGTASYEQYV. The chain recombines TRBV27 with TRBJ2-7; possibly TRBD1 or TRBD2 for D (5 bases each). This CDR3 is built from 13 residues. The ends were cut back, 6 bases at V and 4 bases at J, with 13 bases in the middle. Germline assignment: CDR1 MNHEY and CDR2 SMNVEV (reference sequence).

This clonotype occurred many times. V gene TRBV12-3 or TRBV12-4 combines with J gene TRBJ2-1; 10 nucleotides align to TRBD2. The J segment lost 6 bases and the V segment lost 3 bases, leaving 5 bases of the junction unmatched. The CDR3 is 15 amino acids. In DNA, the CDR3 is TGTGCCAGCAGTTTGAGCGGGGGGGCTCTCAATGAGCAGTTCTTC. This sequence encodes CASSLSGGALNEQFF.

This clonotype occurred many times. CDR3 nucleotide sequence: TGTGCCAGCAGTCCGACAGGTTTTAATGAAAAACTGTTTTTT. Translating it yields CASSPTGFNEKLFF. The chain recombines TRBV27 with TRBJ1-4; maybe TRBD1 (6 bases). Trimming left V 5 bases short and J 4 bases short, with 11 bases between. The CDR3 length is 14 residues. Germline V gives CDR1 MNHEY, CDR2 SMNVEV (reference sequence).

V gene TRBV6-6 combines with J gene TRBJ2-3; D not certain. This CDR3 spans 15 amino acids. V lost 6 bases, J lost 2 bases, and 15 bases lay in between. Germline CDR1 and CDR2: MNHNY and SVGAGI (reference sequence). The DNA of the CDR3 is TGTGCCAGCAGCCCCTTTCGGGTTAACACAGATACGCAGTATTTT. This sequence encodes CASSPFRVNTDTQYF.

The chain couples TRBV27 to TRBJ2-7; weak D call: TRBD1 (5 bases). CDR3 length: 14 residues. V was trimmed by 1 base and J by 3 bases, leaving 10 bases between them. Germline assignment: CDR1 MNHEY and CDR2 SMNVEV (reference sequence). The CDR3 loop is CASSLFLRGYEQYF. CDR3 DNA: TGTGCCAGCAGTTTATTTCTAAGGGGCTACGAGCAGTACTTC.

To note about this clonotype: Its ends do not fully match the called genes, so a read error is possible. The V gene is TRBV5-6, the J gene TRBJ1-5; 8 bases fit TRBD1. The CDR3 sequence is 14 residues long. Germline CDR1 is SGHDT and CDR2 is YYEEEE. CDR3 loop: CASGGQGSKQPQHF. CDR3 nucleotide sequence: TGTGCCAGCGGCGGACAGGGAAGCAAACAGCCCCAGCATTTT.

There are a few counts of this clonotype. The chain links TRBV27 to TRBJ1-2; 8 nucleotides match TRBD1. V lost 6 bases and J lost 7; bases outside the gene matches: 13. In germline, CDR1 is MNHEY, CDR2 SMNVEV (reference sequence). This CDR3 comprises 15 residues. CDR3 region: CASSRRDRTLGGYTF. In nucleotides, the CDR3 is TGTGCCAGCAGCCGACGGGACAGGACCCTAGGTGGCTACACCTTC.

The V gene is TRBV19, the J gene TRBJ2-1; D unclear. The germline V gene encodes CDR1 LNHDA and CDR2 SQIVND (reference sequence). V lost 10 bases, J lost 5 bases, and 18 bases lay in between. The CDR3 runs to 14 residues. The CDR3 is CATQIKKGNNEQFF. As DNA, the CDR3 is TGTGCCACCCAGATTAAAAAGGGAAACAATGAGCAGTTCTTC.

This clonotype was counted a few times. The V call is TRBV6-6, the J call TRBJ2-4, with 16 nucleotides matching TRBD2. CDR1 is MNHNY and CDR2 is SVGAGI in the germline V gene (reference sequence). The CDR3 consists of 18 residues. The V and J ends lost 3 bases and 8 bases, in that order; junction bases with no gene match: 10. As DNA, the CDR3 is TGTGCCAGCAGTTATTCCGGGACTAGCGGGGGGGCCCAGGACATTCAGTACTTC. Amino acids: CASSYSGTSGGAQDIQYF.

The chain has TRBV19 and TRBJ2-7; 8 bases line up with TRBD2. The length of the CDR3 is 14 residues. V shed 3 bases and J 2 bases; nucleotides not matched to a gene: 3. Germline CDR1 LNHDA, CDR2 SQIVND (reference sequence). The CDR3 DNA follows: TGTGCCAGTAGTATCGGTAGCGGGGCCTACGAGCAGTACTTC. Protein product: CASSIGSGAYEQYF.

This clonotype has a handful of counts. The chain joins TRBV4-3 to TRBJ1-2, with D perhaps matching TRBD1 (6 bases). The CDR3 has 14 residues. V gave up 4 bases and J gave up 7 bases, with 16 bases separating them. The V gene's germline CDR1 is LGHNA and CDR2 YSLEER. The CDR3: CASSLSAGASGYTF. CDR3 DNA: TGCGCCAGCAGCCTAAGTGCAGGGGCGAGTGGCTACACCTTC.

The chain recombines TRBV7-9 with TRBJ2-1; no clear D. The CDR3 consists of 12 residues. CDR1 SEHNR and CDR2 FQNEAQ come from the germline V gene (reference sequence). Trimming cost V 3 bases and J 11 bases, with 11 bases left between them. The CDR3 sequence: CASSFEPSKQFF. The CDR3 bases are TGTGCCAGCAGCTTTGAACCGTCGAAGCAGTTCTTC.

The CDR3 coding sequence is TGTGCCAGCAGTACTCGCCCGGAGTACGATACGCAGTATTTT. It encodes CASSTRPEYDTQYF. The gene calls are TRBV28 and TRBJ2-3; unclear D gene. CDR1 and CDR2 (germline): MDHEN, SYDVKM. The CDR3 spans 14 residues. Trimming removed 5 bases at V and 6 bases at J, with 15 bases between.

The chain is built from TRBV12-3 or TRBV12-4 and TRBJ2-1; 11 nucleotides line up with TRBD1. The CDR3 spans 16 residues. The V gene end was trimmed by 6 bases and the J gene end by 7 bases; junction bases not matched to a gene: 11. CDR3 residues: CASSRGQGARRNEQFF. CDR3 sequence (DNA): TGTGCCAGCAGCCGCGGACAGGGGGCGCGACGGAATGAGCAGTTCTTC.

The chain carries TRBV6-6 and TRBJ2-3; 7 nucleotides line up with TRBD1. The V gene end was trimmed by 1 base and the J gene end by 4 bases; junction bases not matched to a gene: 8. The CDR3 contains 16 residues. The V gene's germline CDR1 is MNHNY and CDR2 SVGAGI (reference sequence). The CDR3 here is CASSYYKTGIADTQYF. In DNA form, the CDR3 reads TGTGCCAGCAGTTACTATAAGACAGGGATCGCAGATACGCAGTATTTT.

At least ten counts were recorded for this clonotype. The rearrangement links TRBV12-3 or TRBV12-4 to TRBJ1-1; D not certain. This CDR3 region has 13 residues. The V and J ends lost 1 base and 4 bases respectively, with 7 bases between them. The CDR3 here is CASSLVISTEAFF. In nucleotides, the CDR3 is TGTGCCAGCAGTTTAGTGATTAGCACTGAAGCTTTCTTT.